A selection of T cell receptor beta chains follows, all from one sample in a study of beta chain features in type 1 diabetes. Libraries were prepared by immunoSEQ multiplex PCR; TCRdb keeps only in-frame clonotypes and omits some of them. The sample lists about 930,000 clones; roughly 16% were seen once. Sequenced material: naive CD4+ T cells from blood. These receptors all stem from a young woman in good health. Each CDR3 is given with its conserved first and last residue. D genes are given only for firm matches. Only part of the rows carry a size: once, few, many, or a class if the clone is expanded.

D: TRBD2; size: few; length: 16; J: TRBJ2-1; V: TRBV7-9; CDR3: CASSPLAGGPSLEQFF; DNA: TGTGCCAGCAGCCCTCTTGCGGGAGGGCCTTCCCTTGAGCAGTTCTTC
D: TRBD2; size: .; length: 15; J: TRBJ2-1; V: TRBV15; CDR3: CATSSTSGSYNEQFF; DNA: TGTGCCACCAGTAGTACTAGCGGCTCCTACAATGAGCAGTTCTTC
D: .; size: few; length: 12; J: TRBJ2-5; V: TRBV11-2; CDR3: CASSPGRETQYF; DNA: TGTGCCAGCAGCCCCGGGCGGGAGACCCAGTACTTC
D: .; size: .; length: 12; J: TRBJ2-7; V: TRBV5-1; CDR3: CASSRVGDEQYF; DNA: TGCGCCAGCAGCCGCGTGGGGGACGAGCAGTACTTC
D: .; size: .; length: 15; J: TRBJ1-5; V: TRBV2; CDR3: CASSTGPGSNQPQHF; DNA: TGTGCCAGCAGTACAGGCCCCGGTAGCAATCAGCCCCAGCATTTT
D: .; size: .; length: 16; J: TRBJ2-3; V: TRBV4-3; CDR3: CASSQAVDSVTDTQYF; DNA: TGCGCCAGCAGCCAAGCGGTGGACTCGGTCACAGATACGCAGTATTTT
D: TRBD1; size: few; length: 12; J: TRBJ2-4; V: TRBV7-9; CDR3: CASSLRQGIQYF; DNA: TGTGCCAGCAGCCTCCGACAGGGTATTCAGTACTTC
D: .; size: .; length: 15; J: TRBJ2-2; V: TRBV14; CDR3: CASSHSIANTGELFF; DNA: TGTGCCAGCAGCCACAGCATCGCGAACACCGGGGAGCTGTTTTTT
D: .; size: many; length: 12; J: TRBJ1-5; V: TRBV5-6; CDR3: CASSFRNQPQHF; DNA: TGTGCCAGCAGCTTTAGGAATCAGCCCCAGCATTTT
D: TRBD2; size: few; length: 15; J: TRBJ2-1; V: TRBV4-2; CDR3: CASSQAASGSFEQFF; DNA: TGTGCCAGCAGCCAAGCGGCTAGCGGGAGCTTTGAGCAGTTCTTC
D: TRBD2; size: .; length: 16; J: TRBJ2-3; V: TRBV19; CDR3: CASSMWASGRADTQYF; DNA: TGTGCCAGTAGTATGTGGGCTAGCGGGAGAGCAGATACGCAGTATTTT
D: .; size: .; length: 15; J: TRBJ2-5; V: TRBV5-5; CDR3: CASSLALDRQETQYF; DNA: TGTGCCAGCAGCTTGGCTTTAGACAGACAAGAGACCCAGTACTTC
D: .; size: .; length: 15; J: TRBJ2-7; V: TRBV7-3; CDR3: CASSLGRGLPYEQYF; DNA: TGTGCCAGCAGCTTAGGAAGGGGTCTCCCCTACGAGCAGTACTTC
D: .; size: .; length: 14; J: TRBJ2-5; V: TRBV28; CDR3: CASSLLGGEETQYF; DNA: TGTGCCAGCAGTTTATTGGGGGGAGAGGAGACCCAGTACTTC
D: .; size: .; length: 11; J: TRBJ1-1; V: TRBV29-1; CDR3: CSVEESITRTF; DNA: TGCAGCGTTGAAGAGTCTATTACTAGAACCTTT
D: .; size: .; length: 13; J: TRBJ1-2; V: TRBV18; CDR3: CASSFTSGYGYTF; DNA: TGTGCCAGCTCATTCACCTCCGGCTATGGCTACACCTTC
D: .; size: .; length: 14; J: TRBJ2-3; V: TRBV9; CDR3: CASSVERSTDTQYF; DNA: TGTGCCAGCAGCGTAGAACGTAGCACAGATACGCAGTATTTT
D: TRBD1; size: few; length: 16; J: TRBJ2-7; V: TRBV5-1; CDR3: CASCMGTGGATREQYF; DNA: TGCGCCAGCTGCATGGGGACAGGGGGCGCGACCCGGGAGCAGTACTTC
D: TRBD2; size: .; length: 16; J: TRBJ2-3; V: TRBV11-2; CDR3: CASSLLARAGADTQYF; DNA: TGTGCCAGCAGCTTGCTCGCGAGGGCGGGAGCCGATACGCAGTATTTT
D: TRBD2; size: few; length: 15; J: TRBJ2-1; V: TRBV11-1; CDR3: CASSYQREGRNEQFF; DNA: TGTGCCAGCAGCTATCAGCGGGAGGGAAGGAATGAGCAGTTCTTC
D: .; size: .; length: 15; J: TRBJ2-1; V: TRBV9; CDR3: CASSSGRSSYNEQFF; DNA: TGTGCCAGCAGCAGCGGGCGGAGCTCCTACAATGAGCAGTTCTTC
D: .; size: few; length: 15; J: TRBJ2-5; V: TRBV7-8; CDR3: CASSHTRGTQETQYF; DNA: TGTGCCAGCAGCCACACTCGCGGGACGCAAGAGACCCAGTACTTC
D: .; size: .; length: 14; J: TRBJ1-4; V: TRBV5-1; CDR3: CASASAPQDEKLFF; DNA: TGCGCCAGCGCCAGCGCCCCGCAGGATGAAAAACTGTTTTTT
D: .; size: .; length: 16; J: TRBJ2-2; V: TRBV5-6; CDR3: CASSLVALTNTGELFF; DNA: TGTGCCAGCAGCTTGGTGGCGTTAACGAACACCGGGGAGCTGTTTTTT
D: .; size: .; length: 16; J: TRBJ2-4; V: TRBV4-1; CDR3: CASSQHVSGAGNIQYF; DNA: TGCGCCAGCAGCCAACATGTGTCAGGGGCGGGAAACATTCAGTACTTC
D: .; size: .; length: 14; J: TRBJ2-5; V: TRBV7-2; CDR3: CASSPVGSRETQYF; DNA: TGTGCCAGCAGCCCCGTAGGGTCCCGTGAGACCCAGTACTTC
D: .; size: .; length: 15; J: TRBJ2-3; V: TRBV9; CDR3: CASSVAPDITDTQYF; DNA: TGTGCCAGCAGCGTAGCTCCGGACATCACAGATACGCAGTATTTT
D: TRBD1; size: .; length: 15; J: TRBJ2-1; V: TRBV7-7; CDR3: CASSLGQGTYNEQFF; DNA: TGTGCTAGCAGCTTAGGACAGGGTACCTACAATGAGCAGTTCTTC
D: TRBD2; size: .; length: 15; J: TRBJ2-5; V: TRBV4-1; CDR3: CASSRMGLAQETQYF; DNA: TGCGCCAGCAGCCGGATGGGACTAGCCCAAGAGACCCAGTACTTC
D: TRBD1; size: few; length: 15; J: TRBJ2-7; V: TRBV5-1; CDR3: CASSLAGTGMYEQYF; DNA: TGCGCCAGCAGCTTGGCAGGGACAGGGATGTACGAGCAGTACTTC
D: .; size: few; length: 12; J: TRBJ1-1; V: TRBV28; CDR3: CASQQGGTEAFF; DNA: TGTGCCAGCCAACAGGGAGGGACTGAAGCTTTCTTT
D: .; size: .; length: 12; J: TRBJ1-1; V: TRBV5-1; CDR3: CASSLDQYEAFF; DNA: TGCGCCAGCAGCTTGGATCAGTATGAAGCTTTCTTT
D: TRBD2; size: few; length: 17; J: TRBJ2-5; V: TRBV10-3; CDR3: CAISDQSGSSLRGTQYF; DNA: TGTGCCATCAGTGATCAAAGCGGGAGCTCGCTCCGGGGGACCCAGTACTTC
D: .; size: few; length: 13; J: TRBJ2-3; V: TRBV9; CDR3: CASSVLLSDTQYF; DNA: TGTGCCAGCAGCGTTCTTCTCTCAGATACGCAGTATTTT
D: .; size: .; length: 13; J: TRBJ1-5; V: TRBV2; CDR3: CASSEHNSQPQHF; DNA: TGTGCCAGCAGCGAACACAATAGTCAGCCCCAGCATTTT
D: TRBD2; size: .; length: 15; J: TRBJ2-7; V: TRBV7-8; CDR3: CASSPFSGSSYEQYF; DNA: TGTGCCAGCAGCCCCTTTAGCGGGTCCTCCTACGAGCAGTACTTC
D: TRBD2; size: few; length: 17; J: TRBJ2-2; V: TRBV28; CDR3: CASSFGRGRENTGELFF; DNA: TGTGCCAGCAGTTTCGGGAGGGGTCGAGAGAACACCGGGGAGCTGTTTTTT
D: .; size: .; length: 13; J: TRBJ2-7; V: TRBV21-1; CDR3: CASSAGTGDEQYF; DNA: TGTGCCAGCAGCGCCGGGACAGGGGACGAGCAGTACTTC
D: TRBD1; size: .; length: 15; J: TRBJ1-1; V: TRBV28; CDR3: CASSFTGTGTTEAFF; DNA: TGTGCCAGCAGTTTCACCGGGACAGGGACGACTGAAGCTTTCTTT
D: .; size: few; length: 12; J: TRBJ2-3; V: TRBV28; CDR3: CASRTTTDTQYF; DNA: TGTGCCAGCAGAACAACCACAGATACGCAGTATTTT
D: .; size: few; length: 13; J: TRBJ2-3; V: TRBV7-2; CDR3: CASSLGRRATQYF; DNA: TGTGCCAGCAGCTTAGGTAGGCGGGCTACGCAGTATTTT
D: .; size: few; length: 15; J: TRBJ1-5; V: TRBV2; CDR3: CASSSRRVGNQPQHF; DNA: TGTGCCAGCAGCAGCCGGAGGGTTGGCAATCAGCCCCAGCATTTT